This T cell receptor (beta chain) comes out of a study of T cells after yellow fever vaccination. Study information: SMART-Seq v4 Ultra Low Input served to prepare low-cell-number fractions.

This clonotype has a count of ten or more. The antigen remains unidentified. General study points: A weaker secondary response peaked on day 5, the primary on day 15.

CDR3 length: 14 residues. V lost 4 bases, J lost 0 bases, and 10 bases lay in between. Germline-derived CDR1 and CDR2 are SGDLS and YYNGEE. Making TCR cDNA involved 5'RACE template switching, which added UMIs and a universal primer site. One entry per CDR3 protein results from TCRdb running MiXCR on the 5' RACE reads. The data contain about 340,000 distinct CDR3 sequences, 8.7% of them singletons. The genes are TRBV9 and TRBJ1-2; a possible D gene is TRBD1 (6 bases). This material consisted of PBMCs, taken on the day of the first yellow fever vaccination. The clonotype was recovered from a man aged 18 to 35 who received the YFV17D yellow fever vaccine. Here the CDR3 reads CASSWGRTNYGYTF. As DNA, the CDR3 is TGTGCCAGCAGCTGGGGGCGGACTAACTATGGCTACACCTTC.